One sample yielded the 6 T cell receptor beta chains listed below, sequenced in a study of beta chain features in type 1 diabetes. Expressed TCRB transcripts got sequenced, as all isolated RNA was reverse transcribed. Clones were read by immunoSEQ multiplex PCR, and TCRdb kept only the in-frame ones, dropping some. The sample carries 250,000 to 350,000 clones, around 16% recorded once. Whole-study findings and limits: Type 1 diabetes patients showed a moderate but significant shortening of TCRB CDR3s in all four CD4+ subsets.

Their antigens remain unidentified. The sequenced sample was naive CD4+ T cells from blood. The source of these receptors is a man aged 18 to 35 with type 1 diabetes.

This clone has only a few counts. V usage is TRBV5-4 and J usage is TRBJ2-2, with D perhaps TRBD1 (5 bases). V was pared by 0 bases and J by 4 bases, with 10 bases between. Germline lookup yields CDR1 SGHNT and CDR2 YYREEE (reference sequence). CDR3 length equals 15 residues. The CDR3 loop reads CASSLEGRVTGELFF. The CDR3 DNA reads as TGTGCCAGCAGCTTGGAGGGCAGGGTCACCGGGGAGCTGTTTTTT.

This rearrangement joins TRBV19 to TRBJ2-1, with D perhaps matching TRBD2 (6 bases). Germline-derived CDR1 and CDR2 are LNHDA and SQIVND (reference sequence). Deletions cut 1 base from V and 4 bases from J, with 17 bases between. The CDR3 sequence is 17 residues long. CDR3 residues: CASSIGRTSGRYNEQFF. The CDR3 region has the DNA TGTGCCAGTAGTATAGGTAGGACCAGCGGGCGTTACAATGAGCAGTTCTTC.

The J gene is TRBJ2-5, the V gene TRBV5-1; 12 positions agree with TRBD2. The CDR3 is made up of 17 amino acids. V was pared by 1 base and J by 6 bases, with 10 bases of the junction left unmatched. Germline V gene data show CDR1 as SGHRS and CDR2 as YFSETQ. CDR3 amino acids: CASSLSLAGGPSKTQYF. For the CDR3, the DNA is TGCGCCAGCAGCTTGTCGCTAGCGGGAGGGCCTTCGAAGACCCAGTACTTC.

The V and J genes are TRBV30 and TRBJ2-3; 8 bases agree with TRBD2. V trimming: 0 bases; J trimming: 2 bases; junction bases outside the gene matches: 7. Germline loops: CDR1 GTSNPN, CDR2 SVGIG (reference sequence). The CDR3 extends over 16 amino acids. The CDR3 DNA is TGTGCCTGGAGTGTCGGGGGGGCGGCCTACACAGATACGCAGTATTTT. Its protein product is CAWSVGGAAYTDTQYF.

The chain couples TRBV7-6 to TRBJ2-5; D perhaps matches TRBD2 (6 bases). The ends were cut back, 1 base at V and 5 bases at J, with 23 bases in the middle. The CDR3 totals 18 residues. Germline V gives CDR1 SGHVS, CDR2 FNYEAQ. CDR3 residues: CASSLGQMRGGSRETQYF. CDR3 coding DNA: TGTGCCAGCAGCTTAGGTCAGATGCGGGGCGGTTCTCGGGAGACCCAGTACTTC.

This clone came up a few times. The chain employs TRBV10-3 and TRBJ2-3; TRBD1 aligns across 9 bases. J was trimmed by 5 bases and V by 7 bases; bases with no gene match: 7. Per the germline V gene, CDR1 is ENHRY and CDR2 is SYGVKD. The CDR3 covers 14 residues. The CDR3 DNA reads TGTGCCATCACCCCGGGACAGGGAAGAGATACGCAGTATTTT. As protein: CAITPGQGRDTQYF.